This T cell receptor beta chain was captured by sequencing in a study of cytomegalovirus exposure and HLA in healthy donors. A multiplex PCR was run with 60 Vbeta primers and 13 Jbeta primers. TCRdb keeps only in-frame clones here, not all; method: immunoSEQ multiplex PCR. Among approximately 160,000 clones, 77% were seen once, and the ten largest hold around 2.8%. The clonotype originates from a woman between 40 and 50 years old in good health and CMV-seropositive. The source material was PBMCs.

The DNA of the CDR3 is TGTGCCAGCAGTTACTCGGGGGGGCCAAATCAGCCCCAGCATTTT. This sequence encodes CASSYSGGPNQPQHF. The rearrangement uses TRBV6-6 and TRBJ1-5; possibly TRBD1 for D (6 bases). With 0 bases removed from V and 4 bases from J, the gap between germline ends came to 10 bases. The germline V gene has CDR1 MNHNY and CDR2 SVGAGI (reference sequence). The length of the CDR3 is 15 residues.